Included here is one TCR beta chain sequence, with context. The data derive from a study of blood T cell repertoires in COVID-19. Some clones are missing from TCRdb's copy, which holds only in-frame ones; the method was immunoSEQ multiplex PCR. The sample carries approximately 100,000 clones, 80% to 95% recorded once. The CDR3 runs 17 residues. Trimming shortened V by 1 base and J by 2 bases, and 15 bases separated the two germline ends. The V gene's germline CDR1 is LNHNV and CDR2 YYDKDF (reference sequence). Specimen: peripheral blood. The V call is TRBV15, the J call TRBJ2-1; weak D call: TRBD2 (6 bases). This sequence was found in a man aged 50-59 years with active COVID-19. The CDR3 DNA is TGTGCCACCAGCAGAGGGGCTCGGGAGTCCGCCTACAATGAGCAGTTCTTC. Its protein product is CATSRGARESAYNEQFF.